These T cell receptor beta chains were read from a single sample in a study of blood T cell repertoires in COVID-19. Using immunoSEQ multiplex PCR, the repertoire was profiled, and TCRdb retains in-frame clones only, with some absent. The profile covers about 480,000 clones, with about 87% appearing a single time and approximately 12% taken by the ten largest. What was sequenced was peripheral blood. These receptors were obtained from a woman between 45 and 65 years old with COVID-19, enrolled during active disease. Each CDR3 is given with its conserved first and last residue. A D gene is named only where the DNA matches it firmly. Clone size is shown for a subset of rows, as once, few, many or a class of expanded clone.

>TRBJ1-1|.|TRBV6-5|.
CASSLTGVNTEAFF
TGTGCCAGCAGTCTGACAGGAGTTAACACTGAAGCTTTCTTT
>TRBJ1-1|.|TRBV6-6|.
CASTTEGANTEAFF
TGTGCCAGCACGACGGAGGGAGCGAACACTGAAGCTTTCTTT
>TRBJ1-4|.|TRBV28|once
CASSSPGRNEKLFF
TGTGCCAGCAGTTCCCCCGGGAGGAATGAAAAACTGTTTTTT
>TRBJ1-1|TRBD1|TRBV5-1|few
CASSTSGTGAYEAFF
TGCGCCAGCAGCACCTCCGGGACAGGGGCTTATGAAGCTTTCTTT
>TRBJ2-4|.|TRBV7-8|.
CASSLGPRGNIQYF
TGTGCCAGCAGCTTAGGTCCCAGGGGAAACATTCAGTACTTC
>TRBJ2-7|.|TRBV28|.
CASSWSYEQYF
TGTGCCAGCAGTTGGAGCTACGAGCAGTACTTC
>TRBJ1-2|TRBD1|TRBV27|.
CASSRQGDGYTF
TGTGCCAGCAGTAGACAGGGAGATGGCTACACCTTC
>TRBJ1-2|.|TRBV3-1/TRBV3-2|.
CASSQYGGESRGYTF
TGTGCCAGCAGCCAATACGGCGGGGAATCTAGGGGCTACACCTTC
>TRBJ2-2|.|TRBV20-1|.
CSASNQGRTGELFF
TGCAGTGCTAGTAACCAGGGGCGGACCGGGGAGCTGTTTTTT
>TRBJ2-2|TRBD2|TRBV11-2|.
CASSLSAGGNTGELFF
TGTGCCAGCAGCTTATCCGCGGGGGGAAATACCGGGGAGCTGTTTTTT
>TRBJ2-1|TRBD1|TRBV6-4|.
CASPRPGGLFYNEQFF
TGTGCCAGCCCAAGGCCAGGGGGCTTATTCTACAATGAGCAGTTCTTC
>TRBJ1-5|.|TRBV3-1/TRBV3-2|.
CASSQGALNQPQHF
TGTGCCAGCAGCCAAGGGGCTTTAAATCAGCCCCAGCATTTT
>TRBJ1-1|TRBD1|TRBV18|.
CASSPETGELSEAFF
TGTGCCAGCTCACCAGAGACAGGGGAACTTTCTGAAGCTTTCTTT
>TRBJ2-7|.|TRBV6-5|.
CASSYSILQAYEQYF
TGTGCCAGCAGTTACTCGATTCTTCAGGCCTACGAGCAGTACTTC